One sample yielded the 28 T cell receptor beta chains listed below, sequenced in a study of T-cell reconstitution after alpha-beta-depleted transplantation in children. Molecular barcoding with unique molecular identifiers was used for the TCRbeta library. From the PCR reads, TCRdb called clonotypes with MiXCR, one entry per CDR3 protein. This sample has about 490,000 distinct CDR3 sequences, with about 11% found just once. Sequencing was performed on PBMCs, taken before TCRalphabeta/CD19-depleted stem cell transplant. Source of these receptors: a child aged 2 to 15 with inherited bone marrow failure, due to receive a stem cell transplant.

This clonotype has ten or more counts. This sequence joins TRBV3-1 and TRBJ2-1; 10 nucleotides match TRBD2. V lost 4 bases and J lost 4; bases outside the gene matches: 7. Germline CDR1 LGHDT, CDR2 YNNKEL (reference sequence). This CDR3 is built from 16 residues. The CDR3 coding sequence is TGTGCCAGCAGCCTTAAGGGACTAGCGCGTTACAATGAGCAGTTCTTC. The encoded protein is CASSLKGLARYNEQFF.

The sample holds many counts of this clonotype. The rearrangement uses TRBV27 and TRBJ1-3; D is unclear. The V gene lost 2 bases and the J gene lost 5 bases, with 13 bases spanning the gap. Germline V lookup: CDR1 MNHEY, CDR2 SMNVEV (reference sequence). This CDR3 is 15 amino acids long. CDR3 coding DNA: TGTGCCAGCAGTTTACGGGGAGGAGGGAGAAACACCATATATTTT. This gives the protein CASSLRGGGRNTIYF.

This clonotype showed up many times. This chain uses TRBV9 with TRBJ2-5; D perhaps matches TRBD2 (6 bases). Trimming took 0 bases from V and 0 from J, leaving 6 bases between them. The V gene's germline CDR1 is SGDLS and CDR2 YYNGEE. This CDR3 spans 14 amino acids. As DNA, the CDR3 is TGTGCCAGCAGCGTAGGGGGGGACCAAGAGACCCAGTACTTC. As protein: CASSVGGDQETQYF.

This clonotype was recorded at least ten times. The chain uses TRBV20-1 and TRBJ2-1, with TRBD2 matching over 10 bases. This CDR3 has 14 amino acids. Per the germline V gene, CDR1 is DFQATT and CDR2 is SNEGSKA (reference sequence). Trimming took 1 base from V and 9 from J; bases not matched to a gene: 6. The CDR3 region is CSARASGRAFEQFF. CDR3 coding DNA: TGCAGTGCTAGAGCCAGCGGGAGGGCCTTTGAGCAGTTCTTC.

This clonotype was counted a few times. V usage is TRBV7-2 and J usage is TRBJ2-2; D call uncertain. The germline V and J ends were trimmed by 3 bases and 7 bases, with 9 bases remaining between them. Germline V lookup: CDR1 SGHTA, CDR2 FQGNSA. This CDR3 is 13 amino acids long. In DNA, the CDR3 is TGTGCCAGCAGCTTTGGCGTTGGCGGGGAGCTGTTTTTT. Its protein is CASSFGVGGELFF.

This clonotype was counted between two and nine times. V is TRBV23-1 and J is TRBJ2-7, with TRBD1 matching over 7 bases. TRBV23-1 is assigned to the ORF class and has an uncertain function. V dropped 7 bases and J dropped 4; count of bases not matched to a gene: 13. The length of the CDR3 is 15 residues. Here the CDR3 reads CASTRMRGQIYEQYF. The CDR3 bases are TGCGCCAGCACCCGAATGAGGGGACAGATATACGAGCAGTACTTC.

This rearrangement joins TRBV12-3 or TRBV12-4 to TRBJ1-1; D gene unclear. The CDR3 is 11 residues long. The germline V and J ends were trimmed by 5 bases and 11 bases, with 12 bases remaining between them. The CDR3 sequence: CASSRTSGAFF. The CDR3 DNA is TGTGCCAGCAGTCGAACCTCTGGCGCTTTCTTT.

The CDR3 coding sequence is TGTGCCACCAGCAGAGAACGGACGGACTACACTGAAGCTTTCTTT. It specifies CATSRERTDYTEAFF. The V gene is TRBV15, the J gene TRBJ1-1; D not resolved. This CDR3 is built from 15 residues. V was cut by 0 bases and J by 3 bases, with 11 bases left in between. The V gene's germline CDR1 is LNHNV and CDR2 YYDKDF (reference sequence).

J is TRBJ2-7 and V is TRBV29-1; D might be TRBD1 (6 bases). Germline V gene data show CDR1 as SQVTM and CDR2 as ANQGSEA. This CDR3 region has 13 residues. V gave up 5 bases and J gave up 11 bases, with 22 bases separating them. Written as DNA, the CDR3 is TGCAGCGTTTTGCCGCCCGGGACACCCTACGAGTACTTC. It codes for CSVLPPGTPYEYF.

The rearrangement uses TRBV29-1 and TRBJ2-7; tentatively, D is TRBD2 (5 bases). Germline V gene sequence: CDR1 SQVTM, CDR2 ANQGSEA. V was cut by 4 bases and J by 2 bases, with 12 bases left in between. The CDR3 runs to 13 residues. CDR3 protein: CSVVTGWAYEQYF. CDR3 DNA sequence: TGCAGCGTTGTCACGGGGTGGGCCTACGAGCAGTACTTC.

At least ten counts were recorded for this clonotype. This chain connects TRBV15 to TRBJ1-5; 7 nucleotides line up with TRBD1. Trimming removed 8 bases from V and 6 bases from J; junction bases left unmatched: 7. The germline gives CDR1 LNHNV, CDR2 YYDKDF (reference sequence). There are 13 residues in the CDR3. The CDR3 spells CATSDRAGQPQHF. CDR3 nucleotides: TGTGCCACCTCCGACAGGGCAGGTCAGCCCCAGCATTTT.

This clonotype was found many times. The chain combines TRBV7-2 with TRBJ1-1; D may be TRBD1 (6 bases). This CDR3 has 14 amino acids. Germline lookup yields CDR1 SGHTA and CDR2 FQGNSA. Trimming shortened V by 6 bases and J by 6 bases, and 17 bases separated the two germline ends. The CDR3: CASRQDWGAPEAFF. The CDR3 coding sequence is TGTGCCAGCAGACAAGATTGGGGGGCACCTGAAGCTTTCTTT. The entire variable domain, with the rest obtained from reference TRBV7-2 and TRBJ1-1, is as follows: GAGVSQSPSNKVTEKGKDVELRCDPISGHTALYWYRQSLGQGLEFLIYFQGNSAPDKSGLPSDRFSAERTGGSVSTLTIQRTQQEDSAVYLCASRQDWGAPEAFFGQGTRLTVV.

As regards this clonotype: This clone may be a read error of a much larger clone one base away. The genes are TRBV18 and TRBJ1-1, with D unresolved. The CDR3 length is 15 residues. Between the trimmed V and J ends, which lost 5 bases and 4 bases, there was a span of 17 bases. Germline V gene sequence: CDR1 KGHSH, CDR2 LQKENI. CDR3 protein: CASSERVYMSTEAFF. For the CDR3, the DNA is TGTGCCAGCTCAGAACGGGTCTACATGAGCACTGAAGCTTTCTTT.

This clonotype was recorded many times. The J gene is TRBJ2-1, the V gene TRBV11-1, with TRBD2 matching over 13 bases. Unmatched junction bases numbered 11, after V lost 1 base and J lost 5 bases. Germline-derived CDR1 and CDR2 are SGHAT and FQDESV (reference sequence). The CDR3 has 19 residues. The DNA for the CDR3 is TGTGCCAGCAGCTTAGTAGGGGGACTAGCGGGGCTCCAGAACAATGAGCAGTTCTTC. It specifies CASSLVGGLAGLQNNEQFF.

This clonotype has ten or more counts. V is TRBV20-1 and J is TRBJ2-7; 8 bases are a match to TRBD1. The germline V gene has CDR1 DFQATT and CDR2 SNEGSKA (reference sequence). Unmatched junction bases numbered 1, after V lost 3 bases and J lost 0 bases. This CDR3 contains 13 residues. DNA for the CDR3: TGCAGTGCTAGTGGGACAGGCTCCTACGAGCAGTACTTC. This gives the protein CSASGTGSYEQYF.

This clonotype was observed many times. This sequence joins TRBV5-1 and TRBJ2-3; either TRBD1 or TRBD2 may fit D (5 bases each). Germline assignment: CDR1 SGHRS and CDR2 YFSETQ. Between the trimmed V and J ends, which lost 0 bases and 4 bases, there was a span of 15 bases. The CDR3 runs to 16 residues. The CDR3 DNA is TGCGCCAGCAGCTTGGTCGTAGGCCGGGACGCAGATACGCAGTATTTT. Residues: CASSLVVGRDADTQYF.

The V call is TRBV12-3 or TRBV12-4, the J call TRBJ2-1; D might be TRBD1 (6 bases). The CDR3 contains 14 residues. Trimming took off 0 bases at V and 10 bases at J, with 13 bases between the two ends. CDR3 DNA: TGTGCCAGCAGTTTAGCTCGACAGGTAGAGGAGCAGTTCTTC. Amino acid sequence: CASSLARQVEEQFF.

Comment on this clonotype: A single base separates this from a much larger clone, so it may be a read error. The chain couples TRBV28 to TRBJ1-2, with D unclear. Germline V CDR1 and CDR2: MDHEN, SYDVKM. The CDR3 is 15 residues long. In DNA form, the CDR3 reads TGTGCCAGCACCTTACCTGAGACCGCTAACGATGGCTACACCTTC. Its translation is CASTLPETANDGYTF.

This clonotype appeared many times. The V and J genes are TRBV5-1 and TRBJ2-7; D is possibly TRBD2 (5 bases). CDR1 and CDR2 from the germline V gene are SGHRS and YFSETQ. V was clipped by 0 bases and J by 3 bases, with 10 bases between them. The CDR3 is 14 residues long. CDR3 in DNA: TGCGCCAGCAGCTTGGGACTATCCCGCTACGAGCAGTACTTC. Its protein is CASSLGLSRYEQYF.

This clonotype appeared many times. This chain joins TRBV9 and TRBJ2-7, with D possibly TRBD1 on 9 matching bases. The ends were cut back, 3 bases at V and 2 bases at J, with 18 bases in the middle. CDR3 length equals 16 residues. Germline V lookup: CDR1 SGDLS, CDR2 YYNGEE. The CDR3 nucleotides read TGTGCCAGCAGCGCCGGGAGGGGGACAGGGCCCTACGAGCAGTACTTC. As protein: CASSAGRGTGPYEQYF.

This clonotype has a handful of counts. The rearrangement links TRBV24-1 to TRBJ1-2, with D tentatively TRBD1 (6 bases). The CDR3 runs to 13 residues. Germline loops: CDR1 KGHDR, CDR2 SFDVKD. The ends were cut back, 11 bases at V and 7 bases at J, with 19 bases in the middle. The CDR3 region has the DNA TGTGCCATCAGGAGGGGGATGAGAGGTGGCTACACCTTC. Translated, it gives CAIRRGMRGGYTF.

This clonotype was observed at least ten times. The genes are TRBV28 and TRBJ2-1; 12 bases are a match to TRBD2. The CDR3 consists of 15 residues. Germline V gene lookup returns CDR1 MDHEN and CDR2 SYDVKM. J was trimmed by 2 bases and V by 6 bases; bases with no gene match: 2. The CDR3 reads CASSASGRAYNEQFF. CDR3 coding DNA: TGTGCCAGCAGCGCTAGCGGGAGGGCCTACAATGAGCAGTTCTTC.

This clonotype has a count of ten or more. The V gene is TRBV5-5, the J gene TRBJ1-2, with D possibly TRBD1 on 6 matching bases. CDR3 length equals 16 residues. CDR1 is SGHKS, CDR2 YYEKEE, per germline (reference sequence). V gave up 4 bases and J gave up 7 bases, with 23 bases separating them. The CDR3, as DNA: TGTGCCAGCAGCCCCCTCGCTCACAGGGACGGTCGTGGCTACACCTTC. It yields the protein CASSPLAHRDGRGYTF.

This clonotype occurred many times. V gene TRBV27 combines with J gene TRBJ1-6, with TRBD1 as a possible D gene (5 bases). The V and J ends lost 2 bases and 8 bases respectively, with 13 bases between them. The CDR3 runs 15 residues. The germline CDR1 and CDR2 sequences are MNHEY and SMNVEV (reference sequence). The chain's CDR3 is CASSLRWGDHSPLHF. CDR3 coding DNA: TGTGCCAGCAGTTTAAGGTGGGGGGACCATTCACCCCTCCACTTT.

The genes are TRBV7-9 and TRBJ2-1; the D is unclear. CDR3 length: 15 residues. Germline V gene data show CDR1 as SEHNR and CDR2 as FQNEAQ (reference sequence). Trimming shortened V by 4 bases and J by 0 bases, and 10 bases separated the two germline ends. The CDR3: CASSSPLGSYNEQFF. DNA of the CDR3: TGTGCCAGCAGCTCACCTTTAGGCTCCTACAATGAGCAGTTCTTC.

The table lists this clonotype with many counts. The V call is TRBV29-1, the J call TRBJ2-1; 14 bases match TRBD2. The CDR3 totals 14 residues. CDR1 is SQVTM, CDR2 ANQGSEA, per germline. Unmatched junction bases numbered 6, after V lost 6 bases and J lost 8 bases. CDR3 protein: CSVETSGRAYEQFF. In DNA form, the CDR3 reads TGCAGCGTGGAGACTAGCGGGAGGGCCTATGAGCAGTTCTTC.

This clonotype occurred many times. The J gene is TRBJ2-1, the V gene TRBV28, with D unclear. With 6 bases removed from V and 6 bases from J, the gap between germline ends came to 3 bases. CDR1 is MDHEN and CDR2 is SYDVKM in the germline V gene. The CDR3 extends over 10 amino acids. CDR3 region: CASRANEQFF. The CDR3 bases are TGTGCCAGCAGGGCCAATGAGCAGTTCTTC.

The chain carries TRBV20-1 and TRBJ2-7, with a tentative D call TRBD1 (6 bases). Germline V gene data show CDR1 as DFQATT and CDR2 as SNEGSKA (reference sequence). Trimming removed 6 bases from V and 0 bases from J, with 18 bases in between. The CDR3 has 15 amino acids. The CDR3 protein is CSAQDSLPVSYEQYF. CDR3 DNA: TGCAGTGCCCAGGACAGCCTCCCCGTCTCCTACGAGCAGTACTTC.